This is a list of T cell receptor beta chains from one sample in a study of blood T cells in healthy people across ages. TCRdb ran MiXCR on the 5' RACE reads and lists one entry per CDR3 protein. The sample yields over a million distinct CDR3 sequences, approximately 25% seen once. The sample also formed part of further work on T cells of mothers and their children.

What was sequenced was blood. Receptors were obtained from a girl aged 2-10 years in good health. Both conserved end residues are part of each CDR3. Fields, in order: J gene, clone size, D gene, V gene, CDR3 DNA, CDR3 protein. A D gene is named only where the DNA matches it firmly. The size entry is marked missing in some rows and otherwise reads once, few, many or a size class.

J gene: TRBJ2-1; clone size: few; D gene: TRBD2; V gene: TRBV10-3; CDR3 DNA: TGTGCCATCTCCCTAGCGGGAGGTGGCAATGAGCAGTTCTTC; CDR3 protein: CAISLAGGGNEQFF
J gene: TRBJ1-1; clone size: -; D gene: -; V gene: TRBV7-9; CDR3 DNA: TGTGCCAGCAGCTTACTGTCAGGGGCCCCCTTT; CDR3 protein: CASSLLSGAPF
J gene: TRBJ2-1; clone size: -; D gene: -; V gene: TRBV9; CDR3 DNA: TGTGCCAGCAGCGCCCACCATGGTGTCTACAATGAGCAGTTCTTC; CDR3 protein: CASSAHHGVYNEQFF
J gene: TRBJ2-5; clone size: few; D gene: TRBD2; V gene: TRBV20-1; CDR3 DNA: TGCAGTGCTAGAGAGGGGTCCGCGTCTAGCGGGGGGCCGGGGGAGACCCAGTACTTC; CDR3 protein: CSAREGSASSGGPGETQYF
J gene: TRBJ2-7; clone size: few; D gene: -; V gene: TRBV29-1; CDR3 DNA: TGCAGCGTTATTAGCAAAGGGAACCTAGGGTCCTACGAGCAGTACTTC; CDR3 protein: CSVISKGNLGSYEQYF
J gene: TRBJ2-1; clone size: few; D gene: TRBD2; V gene: TRBV4-3; CDR3 DNA: TGCGCCAGCAGCCAAGAAAGGAGCGCGGGGGGGTACAATGGGCAGTTCTTC; CDR3 protein: CASSQERSAGGYNGQFF
J gene: TRBJ2-7; clone size: -; D gene: TRBD1; V gene: TRBV20-1; CDR3 DNA: TGCAGTGCTAGAGGGACAGGGGGGTTCTACGAGCAGTACTTC; CDR3 protein: CSARGTGGFYEQYF
J gene: TRBJ2-5; clone size: -; D gene: -; V gene: TRBV20-1; CDR3 DNA: TGCAGTGCTGCCGGGACTTCAGGACAAGAGACCCAGTACTTC; CDR3 protein: CSAAGTSGQETQYF
J gene: TRBJ1-2; clone size: few; D gene: -; V gene: TRBV29-1; CDR3 DNA: TGCAGCGTTGAAGACAGGGATAGGAATACTGGCTACACCTTC; CDR3 protein: CSVEDRDRNTGYTF
J gene: TRBJ2-7; clone size: -; D gene: TRBD2; V gene: TRBV7-2; CDR3 DNA: TGTGCCAGCAGCTTAACGGGAGGGCCCCACGAGCAGTACTTC; CDR3 protein: CASSLTGGPHEQYF
J gene: TRBJ2-7; clone size: -; D gene: TRBD2; V gene: TRBV19; CDR3 DNA: TGTGCCAGTAGTATCTCGCTAGCGGGCTCCTACGAGCAGTACTTC; CDR3 protein: CASSISLAGSYEQYF
J gene: TRBJ1-1; clone size: few; D gene: -; V gene: TRBV29-1; CDR3 DNA: TGCAGCGTTGAAGATATCCGAGCAGTCCTAGCTTTCTTT; CDR3 protein: CSVEDIRAVLAFF
J gene: TRBJ2-7; clone size: -; D gene: -; V gene: TRBV27; CDR3 DNA: TGTGCCAGCAGTTTAACGGACACCTCCATCTACGAGCAGTACTTC; CDR3 protein: CASSLTDTSIYEQYF
J gene: TRBJ1-5; clone size: few; D gene: -; V gene: TRBV10-2; CDR3 DNA: TGCGCCAGCACGGGAGAGGGGGATCAGCCCCAGCATTTT; CDR3 protein: CASTGEGDQPQHF
J gene: TRBJ2-1; clone size: few; D gene: TRBD2; V gene: TRBV12-3/TRBV12-4; CDR3 DNA: TGTGCCAGCAGTCGAGGACTAGCGGGAGGGAACAATGAGCAGTTCTTC; CDR3 protein: CASSRGLAGGNNEQFF
J gene: TRBJ1-1; clone size: -; D gene: -; V gene: TRBV12-3/TRBV12-4; CDR3 DNA: TGTGCCAGCAGATACTTAGACAGGAACACTGAAGCTTTCTTT; CDR3 protein: CASRYLDRNTEAFF
J gene: TRBJ2-1; clone size: -; D gene: -; V gene: TRBV29-1; CDR3 DNA: TGCAGCGTCGAAAGGGATGAGCAGTTCTTC; CDR3 protein: CSVERDEQFF
J gene: TRBJ2-4; clone size: few; D gene: TRBD2; V gene: TRBV29-1; CDR3 DNA: TGCAGCGTCAAGACTAGCCGTGGAGACATTCAGTACTTC; CDR3 protein: CSVKTSRGDIQYF
J gene: TRBJ1-1; clone size: -; D gene: -; V gene: TRBV11-2; CDR3 DNA: TGTGCCAGCAGCTTAAGCGGATCGAGGGGAGCAGGCGGTGAAGCTTTCTTT; CDR3 protein: CASSLSGSRGAGGEAFF
J gene: TRBJ2-1; clone size: few; D gene: -; V gene: TRBV12-3/TRBV12-4; CDR3 DNA: TGTGCCAGCAGCCGTAGCCCGAGCAGTCTCAGTCAGGAGACCCGGTACTTC; CDR3 protein: CASSRSPSSLSQETRYF
J gene: TRBJ2-5; clone size: -; D gene: TRBD2; V gene: TRBV4-3; CDR3 DNA: TGCGCCAGCAGCCCAGGGACTAGCGTGGAAGAGACCCAGTACTTC; CDR3 protein: CASSPGTSVEETQYF
J gene: TRBJ1-1; clone size: -; D gene: TRBD1; V gene: TRBV29-1; CDR3 DNA: TGCAGCGTTGTTCCATTCGACAGGGAAATAGGAGCTTTCTTT; CDR3 protein: CSVVPFDREIGAFF
J gene: TRBJ1-6; clone size: -; D gene: -; V gene: TRBV28; CDR3 DNA: TGTGCCAGCAGTTTATTCTGGCAGGGGAGCGATTCACCCCTCCACTTT; CDR3 protein: CASSLFWQGSDSPLHF
J gene: TRBJ2-3; clone size: -; D gene: TRBD2; V gene: TRBV11-2; CDR3 DNA: TGTGCCAGCAGCTTAGATCCGCCGGGGGGGATAGATACGCAGTATTTT; CDR3 protein: CASSLDPPGGIDTQYF
J gene: TRBJ2-2; clone size: -; D gene: TRBD2; V gene: TRBV20-1; CDR3 DNA: TGCAGTGCTAGGACTAGCGGGGACAACACCGGGGAGCTGTTTTTT; CDR3 protein: CSARTSGDNTGELFF
J gene: TRBJ2-7; clone size: -; D gene: TRBD2; V gene: TRBV6-5; CDR3 DNA: TGTGCCAGTTCGGGACTAGCGGGTACGCCGAGCTCCTACGAGCAGTACTTC; CDR3 protein: CASSGLAGTPSSYEQYF
J gene: TRBJ1-5; clone size: few; D gene: -; V gene: TRBV2; CDR3 DNA: TGTGCCAGCCAGAACTCTGATCAGCCCCAGCATTTT; CDR3 protein: CASQNSDQPQHF
J gene: TRBJ1-2; clone size: -; D gene: TRBD1; V gene: TRBV29-1; CDR3 DNA: TGCAGCGTCGACGGGACAGTCTATGGCTACACCTTC; CDR3 protein: CSVDGTVYGYTF
J gene: TRBJ2-1; clone size: -; D gene: -; V gene: TRBV20-1; CDR3 DNA: TGCAGTGCTAGAGGGACAAACTCCTACAATGAGCAGTTCTTC; CDR3 protein: CSARGTNSYNEQFF
J gene: TRBJ2-1; clone size: few; D gene: TRBD2; V gene: TRBV6-1; CDR3 DNA: TGTGCCAGCAAGCAGCGGGGGGGCTTCAGCTCCTACAATGAGCAGTTCTTC; CDR3 protein: CASKQRGGFSSYNEQFF
J gene: TRBJ2-3; clone size: -; D gene: TRBD2; V gene: TRBV5-1; CDR3 DNA: TGCGCCAGCAGCTTGGACCTGGCGGGGGGCACAGATACGCAGTATTTT; CDR3 protein: CASSLDLAGGTDTQYF
J gene: TRBJ2-7; clone size: -; D gene: -; V gene: TRBV20-1; CDR3 DNA: TGCAGTGCTTTCGACCCCTCTTTTAGATACGAGCAGTACTTC; CDR3 protein: CSAFDPSFRYEQYF
J gene: TRBJ1-4; clone size: few; D gene: -; V gene: TRBV9; CDR3 DNA: TGTGCCAGCAGCGTAGCCCCTAATGAAAAACTGTTTTTT; CDR3 protein: CASSVAPNEKLFF
J gene: TRBJ2-5; clone size: -; D gene: -; V gene: TRBV20-1; CDR3 DNA: TGCAGTGCTAGAGAAAGACGGGACGGAATCCTCCAAGAGACCCAGTACTTC; CDR3 protein: CSARERRDGILQETQYF
J gene: TRBJ2-3; clone size: few; D gene: -; V gene: TRBV29-1; CDR3 DNA: TGCAGCCCCACAGGTCGGGTCCACACAGATACGCAGTATTTT; CDR3 protein: CSPTGRVHTDTQYF
J gene: TRBJ1-4; clone size: few; D gene: -; V gene: TRBV29-1; CDR3 DNA: TGCAGCGTTCTGCTTGGGAGTTTTGAAAAACTGTTTTTT; CDR3 protein: CSVLLGSFEKLFF
J gene: TRBJ1-1; clone size: few; D gene: -; V gene: TRBV7-9; CDR3 DNA: TGTGCCAGCAGCTTAGGGGGCGGCAGGGTGAACACTGAAGCTTTCTTT; CDR3 protein: CASSLGGGRVNTEAFF
J gene: TRBJ1-2; clone size: -; D gene: -; V gene: TRBV6-5; CDR3 DNA: TGTGCCAGCAGTTACTCGACCTCGGGCAGGGCTAACTATGGCTACACCTTC; CDR3 protein: CASSYSTSGRANYGYTF
J gene: TRBJ2-5; clone size: -; D gene: -; V gene: TRBV20-1; CDR3 DNA: TGCAGTGCCCCAATGCCGGGAGATTCGGAGACCCAGTACTTC; CDR3 protein: CSAPMPGDSETQYF
J gene: TRBJ1-6; clone size: -; D gene: -; V gene: TRBV9; CDR3 DNA: TGTGCCAGCAGCGTAGAAGGCAGGGGATATAAGTCACCCCTCCACTTT; CDR3 protein: CASSVEGRGYKSPLHF